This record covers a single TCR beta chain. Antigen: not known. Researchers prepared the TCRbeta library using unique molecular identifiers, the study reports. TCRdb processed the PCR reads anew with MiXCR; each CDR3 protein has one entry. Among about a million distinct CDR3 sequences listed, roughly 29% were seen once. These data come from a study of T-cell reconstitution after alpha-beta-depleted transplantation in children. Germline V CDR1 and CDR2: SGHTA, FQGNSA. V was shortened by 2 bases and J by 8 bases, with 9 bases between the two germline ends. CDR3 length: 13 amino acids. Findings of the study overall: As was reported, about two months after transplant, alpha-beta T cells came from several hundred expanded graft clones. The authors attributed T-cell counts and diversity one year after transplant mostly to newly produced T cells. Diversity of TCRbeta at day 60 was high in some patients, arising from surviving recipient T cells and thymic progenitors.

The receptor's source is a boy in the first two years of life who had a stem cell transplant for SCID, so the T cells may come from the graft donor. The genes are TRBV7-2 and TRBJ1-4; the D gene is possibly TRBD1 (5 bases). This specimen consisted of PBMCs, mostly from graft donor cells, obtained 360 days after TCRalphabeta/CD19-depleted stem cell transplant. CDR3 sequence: CASSLSRDEKLFF. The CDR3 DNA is TGTGCCAGCAGCTTAAGCAGGGACGAAAAACTGTTTTTT.